The 24 T cell receptor beta chains below were found in one sample sequenced in a study of cytomegalovirus exposure and HLA in healthy donors. Sequenced by immunoSEQ multiplex PCR; TCRdb stores in-frame clones only, minus some. The data show about 73,000 clones, 80% to 90% seen once. The sequenced sample consisted of PBMCs. All receptors derive from a woman aged 18-29 years in good health and CMV-seropositive.

The CDR3, as DNA: TGTGCCAGCAGCCTCGCCGGACAGTACAATGAGCAGTTCTTC. It translates to CASSLAGQYNEQFF. V and J are TRBV27 and TRBJ2-1; D is perhaps TRBD1 (6 bases). Germline V gene sequence: CDR1 MNHEY, CDR2 SMNVEV (reference sequence). The V gene lost 6 bases and the J gene lost 4 bases, with 13 bases spanning the gap. The CDR3 extends over 14 amino acids.

Comment on this clone: Different DNA sequences within this sample yield the same CDR3. The chain employs TRBV30 and TRBJ2-5; 9 nucleotides line up with TRBD2. CDR1 and CDR2 (germline): GTSNPN, SVGIG (reference sequence). There are 15 residues in the CDR3. V lost 0 bases and J lost 5; bases outside the gene matches: 7. CDR3 protein: CAWSVLAGGGETQYF. As DNA, the CDR3 is TGTGCCTGGAGTGTACTCGCGGGGGGGGGTGAGACCCAGTACTTC.

The chain joins TRBV6-5 to TRBJ2-5, with a weak D call TRBD2 (6 bases). CDR1 and CDR2 (germline): MNHEY, SVGAGI. This CDR3 is 15 amino acids long. The V end was cut by 6 bases, the J end by 2 bases, with 16 bases between. CDR3: CASSGAGTGQETQYF. CDR3 in DNA: TGTGCCAGCAGCGGCGCCGGGACTGGGCAAGAGACCCAGTACTTC.

This chain connects TRBV7-9 to TRBJ1-5; D is possibly TRBD1 (6 bases). Trimming took off 5 bases at V and 5 bases at J, with 13 bases between the two ends. CDR1 is SEHNR, CDR2 FQNEAQ, per germline (reference sequence). CDR3 length equals 14 residues. The CDR3 bases are TGTGCCAGCAGCCCTAATAACAGGGATCAGCCCCAGCATTTT. This sequence encodes CASSPNNRDQPQHF.

This clone turned up a few times. V gene TRBV6-5 combines with J gene TRBJ1-5; perhaps TRBD1 as D (5 bases). The germline gives CDR1 MNHEY, CDR2 SVGAGI. The CDR3 covers 13 residues. V lost 6 bases and J 1 base, leaving 7 bases between the germline ends. CDR3 residues: CASSRQSNQPQHF. The CDR3 DNA is TGTGCCAGCAGCCGACAGAGCAATCAGCCCCAGCATTTT.

This sequence joins TRBV30 and TRBJ2-7; 8 nucleotides agree with TRBD1. Germline-derived CDR1 and CDR2 are GTSNPN and SVGIG (reference sequence). This CDR3 region has 12 residues. V dropped 3 bases and J dropped 4; count of bases not matched to a gene: 2. The CDR3, as DNA: TGTGCCTGGAGCGACAGGGGTTACGAGCAGTACTTC. It yields the protein CAWSDRGYEQYF.

The chain carries TRBV7-6 and TRBJ2-3; D is unclear. This CDR3 comprises 14 residues. Trimming pared 1 base from V and 6 bases from J, leaving 11 bases between. Germline V gives CDR1 SGHVS, CDR2 FNYEAQ. The CDR3 reads CASSLGVAGDTQYF. CDR3 nucleotides: TGTGCCAGCAGCTTAGGGGTCGCCGGGGATACGCAGTATTTT.

J is TRBJ1-2 and V is TRBV7-9, with 7 nucleotides matching TRBD1. CDR1 is SEHNR and CDR2 is FQNEAQ in the germline V gene (reference sequence). The CDR3 is 14 amino acids. The ends lost 5 bases at V and 0 bases at J; junction bases unmatched: 3. CDR3 residues: CASSKGTANYGYTF. Written as DNA, the CDR3 is TGTGCCAGCAGCAAAGGGACAGCTAACTATGGCTACACCTTC.

The chain links TRBV4-1 to TRBJ2-7, with 10 bases lining up with TRBD2. The V gene end was trimmed by 0 bases and the J gene end by 5 bases; junction bases not matched to a gene: 10. The CDR3 is made up of 17 amino acids. Germline CDR1 reads MGHRA; CDR2 reads YSYEKL. The CDR3 DNA follows: TGCGCCAGCAGCCAAGATCAATTCGGGACTAGCGCCGACGAGCAGTACTTC. As protein: CASSQDQFGTSADEQYF.

In this sample, this clone turned up once. V usage is TRBV14 and J usage is TRBJ2-1, with 14 bases identical to TRBD2. CDR3 length: 13 amino acids. Germline V gene data show CDR1 as SGHDN and CDR2 as FVKESK. The V gene end was trimmed by 8 bases and the J gene end by 8 bases; junction bases not matched to a gene: 2. In DNA, the CDR3 is TGTGCCAGCGGGACTAGCGGGAGTTATGAGCAGTTCTTC. It translates to CASGTSGSYEQFF.

The genes are TRBV14 and TRBJ2-5; perhaps TRBD2 as D (5 bases). The CDR3 length is 17 residues. V was cut by 0 bases and J by 3 bases, with 17 bases left in between. Germline values: CDR1 SGHDN, CDR2 FVKESK. CDR3 coding DNA: TGTGCCAGCAGCCAAGATAAGGTGGGGAGTTACAAAGAGACCCAGTACTTC. Protein product: CASSQDKVGSYKETQYF.

The chain links TRBV6-6 to TRBJ2-1; 8 bases agree with TRBD2. The V and J ends lost 7 bases and 6 bases, in that order; junction bases with no gene match: 14. Looked up from germline, CDR1 is MNHNY and CDR2 is SVGAGI (reference sequence). This CDR3 region has 16 residues. This CDR3 reads CASTPRSGRSGNEQFF. The CDR3 coding sequence is TGTGCCAGCACCCCGAGGAGCGGGAGATCTGGCAATGAGCAGTTCTTC.

The chain couples TRBV19 to TRBJ1-1; 7 bases are shared with TRBD1. V gave up 5 bases and J gave up 5 bases; unmatched junction bases: 5. There are 13 residues in the CDR3. Germline V gene sequence: CDR1 LNHDA, CDR2 SQIVND (reference sequence). CDR3 sequence (DNA): TGTGCCAGTAGTGAACAGGGGTCTACTGAAGCTTTCTTT. It is translated as CASSEQGSTEAFF.

This clone appeared many times. The gene calls are TRBV29-1 and TRBJ2-1, with 7 positions matching TRBD2. The ends lost 6 bases at V and 9 bases at J; junction bases unmatched: 20. The CDR3 totals 16 residues. Per the germline V gene, CDR1 is SQVTM and CDR2 is ANQGSEA. Written as DNA, the CDR3 is TGCAGCGTCGGATCTAGCGGCGGAGGGGATGCGAGTGAGCAGTTCTTC. It yields the protein CSVGSSGGGDASEQFF.

The table lists this clone with many counts. This chain links TRBV29-1 with TRBJ2-7, with D possibly TRBD1 on 6 matching bases. Deletions cut 4 bases from V and 3 bases from J, with 7 bases between. The CDR3 is 11 amino acids. Germline V gene sequence: CDR1 SQVTM, CDR2 ANQGSEA. CDR3 sequence (DNA): TGCAGCGTTGGGACAGACTACGAGCAGTACTTC. This gives the protein CSVGTDYEQYF.

The chain combines TRBV6-1 with TRBJ1-1; 7 bases match TRBD1. V shed 8 bases and J 3 bases; nucleotides not matched to a gene: 6. This CDR3 has 13 residues. Germline CDR1 and CDR2: MNHNS and SASEGT. In DNA, the CDR3 is TGTGCCAGCCGGGACAGAGAGGACACTGAAGCTTTCTTT. It translates to CASRDREDTEAFF.

The J gene is TRBJ2-7, the V gene TRBV5-4; 9 bases match TRBD2. V was clipped by 4 bases and J by 0 bases; unmatched bases: 17. The CDR3 has 19 residues. Germline CDR1 and CDR2: SGHNT and YYREEE (reference sequence). CDR3 in DNA: TGTGCCAGCAGCCCGATCCTTCCCCCCGGGACTAGCAACTCCTACGAGCAGTACTTC. It encodes CASSPILPPGTSNSYEQYF. The variable domain in full, with the rest retrieved from reference TRBV5-4 and TRBJ2-7, is ETGVTQSPTHLIKTRGQQVTLRCSSQSGHNTVSWYQQALGQGPQFIFQYYREEENGRGNFPPRFSGLQFPNYSSELNVNALELDDSALYLCASSPILPPGTSNSYEQYFGPGTRLTVT.

The J gene is TRBJ2-1, the V gene TRBV18; maybe TRBD1 (6 bases). Germline V gives CDR1 KGHSH, CDR2 LQKENI. The CDR3 has 17 amino acids. Trimming removed 4 bases from V and 0 bases from J, with 16 bases in between. CDR3 amino acids: CASSLMRQGSSYNEQFF. DNA for the CDR3: TGTGCCAGCTCACTCATGAGGCAGGGGAGCTCCTACAATGAGCAGTTCTTC. The variable domain in full, with the rest retrieved from reference TRBV18 and TRBJ2-1, is NAGVMQNPRHLVRRRGQEARLRCSPMKGHSHVYWYRQLPEEGLKFMVYLQKENIIDESGMPKERFSAEFPKEGPSILRIQQVVRGDSAAYFCASSLMRQGSSYNEQFFGPGTRLTVL.

The V gene is TRBV10-1, the J gene TRBJ1-3; no firm D call. V was shortened by 3 bases and J by 2 bases, with 11 bases between the two germline ends. This CDR3 region has 15 residues. CDR1 and CDR2 (germline): WNHNN, SYGVQD (reference sequence). This CDR3 is CASSELSGTGNTIYF. As DNA, the CDR3 is TGCGCCAGCAGTGAATTGAGCGGCACTGGAAACACCATATATTTT.

This chain uses TRBV28 with TRBJ2-7; perhaps TRBD2 as D (6 bases). From germline, CDR1 is MDHEN and CDR2 SYDVKM. Trimming cost V 4 bases and J 6 bases, with 7 bases left between them. The CDR3 has 11 residues. The CDR3, as DNA: TGTGCCAGCAGTTGGGGACTCGAGCAGTACTTC. Amino acids: CASSWGLEQYF.

The chain links TRBV9 to TRBJ2-3; 7 bases are a match to TRBD2. The CDR3 loop spans 14 amino acids. Germline-derived CDR1 and CDR2 are SGDLS and YYNGEE. V trimming: 4 bases; J trimming: 2 bases; junction bases outside the gene matches: 4. The CDR3 spells CASSPGGPTDTQYF. The CDR3 nucleotides are TGTGCCAGCAGCCCGGGGGGACCCACAGATACGCAGTATTTT.

This rearrangement joins TRBV7-8 to TRBJ2-7, with a possible D match to TRBD2 (6 bases). CDR3 length: 13 amino acids. Germline V CDR1 and CDR2: SGHVS, FQNEAQ. Trimming left V 5 bases short and J 2 bases short, with 10 bases between. CDR3 residues: CASSPTRAYEQYF. CDR3 DNA sequence: TGTGCCAGCAGCCCGACTAGGGCCTACGAGCAGTACTTC. Filled out from reference TRBV7-8 and TRBJ2-7, the complete variable domain reads GAGVSQSPRYKVAKRGQDVALRCDPISGHVSLFWYQQALGQGPEFLTYFQNEAQLDKSGLPSDRFFAERPEGSVSTLKIQRTQQEDSAVYLCASSPTRAYEQYFGPGTRLTVT.

This rearrangement joins TRBV5-1 to TRBJ2-1; 9 nucleotides line up with TRBD2. Germline V gene sequence: CDR1 SGHRS, CDR2 YFSETQ. Germline trimming cut 4 bases from V and 4 bases from J; bases unmatched to any gene: 3. The CDR3 totals 14 residues. The CDR3 sequence is CASSRSGGYNEQFF. The CDR3 coding sequence is TGCGCCAGCAGCAGAAGCGGGGGGTACAATGAGCAGTTCTTC.

This clone came up a few times. The gene calls are TRBV7-9 and TRBJ1-2, with 9 bases identical to TRBD1. Germline V lookup: CDR1 SEHNR, CDR2 FQNEAQ (reference sequence). Germline trimming cut 6 bases from V and 4 bases from J; bases unmatched to any gene: 6. The CDR3 consists of 14 residues. The CDR3 sequence is CASRPTGGVYGYTF. Here the CDR3 DNA reads TGTGCCAGCAGACCCACAGGGGGCGTCTATGGCTACACCTTC.